Listed here is a single T cell receptor (beta chain). Its cognate antigen is unknown. The data originate from a study of cytomegalovirus exposure and HLA in healthy donors. As for the study in general: Inside one of the first data releases sat around 85 million unique TCRs taken from HLA-typed donors. Study observations and caveats: In a later analysis, HLA-C alleles had the fewest associated TCRs, DRB1 alleles the most. Specificity for CMV antigens was confirmed in vitro for three of the CMV-associated chains. Rarity marked most TCR sequences, yet some public TCRs occurred in many donors.

The PCR contained 60 Vbeta and 13 Jbeta primers. Assay used: immunoSEQ multiplex PCR; TCRdb lists only in-frame clones, some missing. Of about 160,000 clones listed, around 77% were seen once; the top ten hold approximately 1.5%. There are 17 residues in the CDR3. Losses at the gene ends were 6 bases for V and 8 bases for J; bases not matched to a gene: 19. CDR1 is MDHEN and CDR2 is SYDVKM in the germline V gene. V gene TRBV28 combines with J gene TRBJ1-2; TRBD1 agrees at 9 bases. The receptor was isolated from a man aged 35 to 55 in good health and CMV-seronegative. Sequenced input: PBMCs. CDR3 loop: CASSPQGTGSLGGGYTF. CDR3 nucleotides: TGTGCCAGCAGCCCTCAAGGGACAGGGTCCCTAGGGGGCGGCTACACCTTC.